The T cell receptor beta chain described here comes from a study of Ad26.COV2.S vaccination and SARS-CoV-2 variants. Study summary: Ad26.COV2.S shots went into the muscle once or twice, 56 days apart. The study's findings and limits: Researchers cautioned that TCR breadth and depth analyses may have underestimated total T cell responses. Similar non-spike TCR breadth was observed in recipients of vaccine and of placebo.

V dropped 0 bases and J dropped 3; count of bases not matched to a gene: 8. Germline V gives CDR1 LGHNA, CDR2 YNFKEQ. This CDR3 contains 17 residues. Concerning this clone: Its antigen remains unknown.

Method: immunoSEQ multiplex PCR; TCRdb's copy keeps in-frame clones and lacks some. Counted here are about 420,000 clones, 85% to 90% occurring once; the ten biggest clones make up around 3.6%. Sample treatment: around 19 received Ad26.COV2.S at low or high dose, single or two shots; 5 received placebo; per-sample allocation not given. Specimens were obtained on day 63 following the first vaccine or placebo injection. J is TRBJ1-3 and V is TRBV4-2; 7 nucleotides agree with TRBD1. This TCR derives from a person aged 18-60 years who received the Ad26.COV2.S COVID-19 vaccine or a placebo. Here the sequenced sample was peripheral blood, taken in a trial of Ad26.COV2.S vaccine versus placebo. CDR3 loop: CASSQDREGASGNTIYF. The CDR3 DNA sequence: TGTGCCAGCAGCCAAGATAGGGAGGGGGCTAGTGGAAACACCATATATTTT.